The 32 T cell receptor beta chains in this list originate from one sample, sequenced in a study of T cell responses to AZD1222 COVID-19 vaccine. Generated by immunoSEQ multiplex PCR, the TCRdb table keeps only in-frame clones and is missing some. The sample contains roughly 170,000 clones, roughly 92% of which appear only once. Sequenced material: peripheral blood, taken 28 days after the second AZD1222 dose. Source of these receptors: an adult who received the AZD1222 COVID-19 vaccine.

V and J are TRBV10-3 and TRBJ2-2; D call uncertain. The V gene's germline CDR1 is ENHRY and CDR2 SYGVKD. With 0 bases removed from V and 1 base from J, the gap between germline ends came to 9 bases. The CDR3 length is 16 residues. Written as DNA, the CDR3 is TGTGCCATCAGTGAGTCAGGGCAGGTGAACACCGGGGAGCTGTTTTTT. Its protein is CAISESGQVNTGELFF.

In this sample, this clone turned up once. The rearrangement joins TRBV5-6 to TRBJ2-5; the match to TRBD2 covers 7 bases. This CDR3 contains 15 residues. Trimming removed 2 bases from V and 1 base from J; junction bases left unmatched: 5. The germline CDR1 and CDR2 sequences are SGHDT and YYEEEE. CDR3 amino acids: CASSFERDFQETQYF. In DNA, the CDR3 is TGTGCCAGCAGCTTCGAGCGGGACTTCCAAGAGACCCAGTACTTC.

The chain combines TRBV7-6 with TRBJ2-5, with 9 bases identical to TRBD2. The CDR3 covers 15 residues. The ends lost 5 bases at V and 5 bases at J; junction bases unmatched: 9. Germline V gene sequence: CDR1 SGHVS, CDR2 FNYEAQ. The DNA for the CDR3 is TGTGCCAGCAGCCAGGAAAGCGGGGGGTGGGAGACCCAGTACTTC. This translates into CASSQESGGWETQYF.

The J gene is TRBJ1-1, the V gene TRBV7-2; D call uncertain. The CDR3 spans 12 residues. The germline V and J ends were trimmed by 5 bases and 4 bases, with 8 bases remaining between them. The germline gives CDR1 SGHTA, CDR2 FQGNSA. The CDR3 spells CASSPIGTEAFF. The CDR3 region has the DNA TGTGCCAGCAGCCCCATTGGCACTGAAGCTTTCTTT.

The J gene is TRBJ1-1, the V gene TRBV3-1 (or the pseudogene TRBV3-2); 8 positions agree with TRBD1. Trimming cost V 9 bases and J 7 bases; bases outside gene matches: 13. Germline assignment: CDR1 LGHDT and CDR2 YNNKEL (reference sequence). The CDR3 is made up of 14 amino acids. The CDR3 DNA follows: TGTGCCAGTCACCAAGGGACAGGAGCACTTGAAGCTTTCTTT. This sequence encodes CASHQGTGALEAFF.

The chain combines TRBV6-2 or TRBV6-3 with TRBJ2-1; TRBD2 is a possible D gene (5 bases). The V gene's germline CDR1 is MNHEY and CDR2 SVGEGT. This CDR3 is built from 14 residues. The V gene lost 2 bases and the J gene lost 12 bases, with 17 bases spanning the gap. The CDR3 bases are TGTGCCAGCAGTTACGGGCTAGCCAACCCAGGGCAGTTCTTC. It specifies CASSYGLANPGQFF.

The rearrangement joins TRBV7-2 to TRBJ1-2; D is ambiguous. Germline V CDR1 and CDR2: SGHTA, FQGNSA. The V and J ends lost 2 bases and 4 bases respectively, with 8 bases between them. This CDR3 is 13 amino acids long. Written as DNA, the CDR3 is TGTGCCAGCAGCTTACAGGCAGTCTATGGCTACACCTTC. Protein product: CASSLQAVYGYTF. Using reference TRBV7-2 and TRBJ1-2 for the parts outside the CDR3, the full variable domain is GAGVSQSPSNKVTEKGKDVELRCDPISGHTALYWYRQSLGQGLEFLIYFQGNSAPDKSGLPSDRFSAERTGGSVSTLTIQRTQQEDSAVYLCASSLQAVYGYTFGSGTRLTVV.

This rearrangement joins TRBV5-1 to TRBJ2-3; TRBD2 aligns across 8 bases. V gave up 1 base and J gave up 7 bases; unmatched junction bases: 8. The CDR3 length is 15 residues. Germline V gene data show CDR1 as SGHRS and CDR2 as YFSETQ. The CDR3 here is CASSLKIAGLNTQYF. CDR3 nucleotides: TGCGCCAGCAGCTTGAAGATAGCGGGATTAAATACGCAGTATTTT.

The V gene is TRBV7-9, the J gene TRBJ1-3, with unresolved D. The CDR3 covers 11 residues. Germline V gene sequence: CDR1 SEHNR, CDR2 FQNEAQ (reference sequence). V was trimmed by 3 bases and J by 7 bases, leaving 4 bases between them. In nucleotides, the CDR3 is TGTGCCAGCAGCTTTGGGAACACCATATATTTT. Its protein product is CASSFGNTIYF.

The V call is TRBV2, the J call TRBJ1-1; 9 nucleotides agree with TRBD1. V gave up 5 bases and J gave up 5 bases; unmatched junction bases: 3. Germline loops: CDR1 SNHLY, CDR2 FYNNEI. CDR3 size: 13 residues. This chain's CDR3 is CASSRQGGTEAFF. The CDR3 nucleotides are TGTGCCAGCAGTCGACAGGGGGGGACTGAAGCTTTCTTT.

This chain uses TRBV9 with TRBJ2-7, with a tentative D call TRBD2 (6 bases). The V end lost 0 bases, the J end lost 6 bases, and 10 bases lay between the germline ends. The CDR3 contains 13 residues. CDR1 is SGDLS and CDR2 is YYNGEE in the germline V gene. The DNA for the CDR3 is TGTGCCAGCAGCGTAGTGGTTAGCGGCGAGCAGTACTTC. It codes for CASSVVVSGEQYF.

This clone was observed a single time. The J gene is TRBJ2-2, the V gene TRBV4-1, with D perhaps TRBD2 (6 bases). Germline loops: CDR1 MGHRA, CDR2 YSYEKL. This CDR3 has 15 amino acids. The ends were cut back, 1 base at V and 5 bases at J, with 11 bases in the middle. The CDR3 DNA reads TGCGCCAGCAGCCAAGTCGGAGGAGGGACCGGGGAGCTGTTTTTT. It translates to CASSQVGGGTGELFF.

The genes are TRBV14 and TRBJ2-7, with D possibly matching TRBD1 (6 bases). CDR3 length: 14 amino acids. CDR1 and CDR2 from the germline V gene are SGHDN and FVKESK. The V end lost 5 bases, the J end lost 5 bases, and 16 bases lay between the germline ends. As DNA, the CDR3 is TGTGCCAGCAGCGCCTTACAGGGAGCAAACGAGCAGTACTTC. Amino acids: CASSALQGANEQYF. The complete variable domain, with remaining parts taken from reference TRBV14 and TRBJ2-7, reads EAGVTQFPSHSVIEKGQTVTLRCDPISGHDNLYWYRRVMGKEIKFLLHFVKESKQDESGMPNNRFLAERTGGTYSTLKVQPAELEDSGVYFCASSALQGANEQYFGPGTRLTVT.

The rearrangement links TRBV4-3 to TRBJ2-7; 9 bases are shared with TRBD1. The CDR3 is 15 residues long. The germline gives CDR1 LGHNA, CDR2 YSLEER. V was clipped by 1 base and J by 1 base; unmatched bases: 2. This chain's CDR3 is CASSQGTGESYEQYF. CDR3 bases: TGCGCCAGCAGCCAAGGGACAGGGGAATCCTACGAGCAGTACTTC.

The J gene is TRBJ1-1, the V gene TRBV10-2; tentatively, D is TRBD1 (6 bases). V shed 5 bases and J shed 1 base, with 8 bases lying between them. The CDR3 contains 13 residues. From germline, CDR1 is WSHSY and CDR2 SAAADI. The CDR3: CASSQQGNTEAFF. Here the CDR3 DNA reads TGCGCCAGCAGTCAACAGGGGAACACTGAAGCTTTCTTT.

This clone was seen only once. The V and J genes are TRBV7-2 and TRBJ2-1; tentative D call: TRBD2 (6 bases). V lost 0 bases to trimming and J lost 0 bases, with 12 bases between them. CDR1 SGHTA and CDR2 FQGNSA come from the germline V gene. CDR3 length: 17 amino acids. The CDR3 DNA follows: TGTGCCAGCAGCTTAGCGGCTAGCGTGAGCTCCTACAATGAGCAGTTCTTC. Residues: CASSLAASVSSYNEQFF.

V usage is TRBV6-4 and J usage is TRBJ1-5; 8 bases align to TRBD1. CDR1 and CDR2 (germline): MRHNA, SNTAGT. The CDR3 totals 16 residues. Trimming took 4 bases from V and 0 from J; bases not matched to a gene: 5. CDR3 nucleotides: TGTGCCAGCAGTGGGCTGACAGGGGATAGCAATCAGCCCCAGCATTTT. Translated, it gives CASSGLTGDSNQPQHF.

The chain joins TRBV28 to TRBJ1-5, with D hard to call. Germline lookup yields CDR1 MDHEN and CDR2 SYDVKM. Trimming removed 2 bases at V and 4 bases at J, with 12 bases between. This CDR3 spans 15 amino acids. This CDR3 reads CASSLSGRLNQPQHF. Here the CDR3 DNA reads TGTGCCAGCAGTTTAAGTGGCAGACTTAATCAGCCCCAGCATTTT.

The sample holds a few counts of this clone. The chain carries TRBV7-3 and TRBJ1-1, with D possibly TRBD1 on 5 matching bases. Germline CDR1 reads SGHTA; CDR2 reads FQGTGA. CDR3 length: 14 amino acids. V lost 2 bases and J 1 base, leaving 8 bases between the germline ends. The CDR3 loop reads CASSLGGSNTEAFF. The CDR3 coding sequence is TGTGCCAGCAGCTTAGGGGGGTCGAACACTGAAGCTTTCTTT.

This clone was seen a handful of times. The chain joins TRBV6-5 to TRBJ1-4; a possible D gene is TRBD1 (5 bases). This CDR3 spans 15 amino acids. Germline CDR1 and CDR2: MNHEY and SVGAGI. Trimming stripped 2 bases from V and 7 bases from J, with 14 bases between. CDR3 protein: CASSYSPDRGEKLFF. The CDR3 nucleotides read TGTGCCAGCAGTTACAGTCCTGACAGAGGTGAAAAACTGTTTTTT.

The chain is built from TRBV28 and TRBJ2-7; D is perhaps TRBD1 or TRBD2 (5 bases each). Trimming stripped 3 bases from V and 4 bases from J, with 19 bases between. Germline CDR1 reads MDHEN; CDR2 reads SYDVKM. The CDR3 is 16 amino acids. The DNA of the CDR3 is TGTGCCAGCAGTTTGGGGGTACTAGATAATCTGTACGAGCAGTACTTC. It yields the protein CASSLGVLDNLYEQYF.

A word on this clone: One end of the junction fails to match germline, which may point to a read error. The rearrangement joins TRBV7-9 to TRBJ2-3, with D possibly being TRBD2 (6 bases). This CDR3 comprises 13 residues. CDR1 and CDR2 from the germline V gene are SEHNR and FQNEAQ (reference sequence). CDR3 residues: CASSLAITDTQYF. The CDR3 region has the DNA TGTGCCAGCAGCCTAGCGATCACAGATACGCAGTATTTT.

The chain employs TRBV2 and TRBJ1-1; D might be TRBD1 (5 bases). Germline values: CDR1 SNHLY, CDR2 FYNNEI. The ends were cut back, 6 bases at V and 5 bases at J, with 16 bases in the middle. The CDR3 loop spans 14 amino acids. CDR3 sequence reads: CASRPTGDRTEAFF. DNA of the CDR3: TGTGCCAGCAGGCCTACGGGGGATCGGACTGAAGCTTTCTTT.

V gene TRBV10-3 combines with J gene TRBJ1-1, with TRBD1 matching over 7 bases. The length of the CDR3 is 13 residues. Germline lookup yields CDR1 ENHRY and CDR2 SYGVKD. J was trimmed by 1 base and V by 4 bases; bases with no gene match: 0. The CDR3 sequence: CAISGTGNTEAFF. The CDR3 coding sequence is TGTGCCATCAGTGGGACAGGGAACACTGAAGCTTTCTTT.

The chain couples TRBV10-3 to TRBJ1-3, with 7 bases lining up with TRBD1. J lost 0 bases, V lost 2 bases, and 7 bases had no gene match. The CDR3 spans 17 residues. Per the germline V gene, CDR1 is ENHRY and CDR2 is SYGVKD. The CDR3 DNA reads as TGTGCCATCAGTGAGGCACCCGGGACAGTCTCTGGAAACACCATATATTTT. Translated: CAISEAPGTVSGNTIYF.

This rearrangement joins TRBV27 to TRBJ1-5; D may be TRBD1 (6 bases). This CDR3 is 14 amino acids long. Germline V lookup: CDR1 MNHEY, CDR2 SMNVEV (reference sequence). Trimming cost V 5 bases and J 5 bases, with 13 bases left between them. CDR3 sequence reads: CASSPRTVDQPQHF. The CDR3 nucleotides read TGTGCCAGCAGTCCTAGGACAGTTGATCAGCCCCAGCATTTT.

The genes are TRBV18 and TRBJ1-2, with 10 bases aligning to TRBD1. The CDR3 length is 13 residues. V shed 6 bases, J shed 7 bases, and the junction held 5 bases outside the gene matches. In germline, CDR1 is KGHSH, CDR2 LQKENI. The DNA for the CDR3 is TGTGCCAGCTCCCAGGGACAGGGGACTGGCTACACCTTC. As protein: CASSQGQGTGYTF.

The CDR3 DNA reads as TGCAGCACGCGGCTGATGGTTCTTGGCACTGAAGCTTTCTTT. It translates to CSTRLMVLGTEAFF. J is TRBJ1-1 and V is TRBV29-1; D unresolved. Trimming stripped 8 bases from V and 4 bases from J, with 20 bases between. This CDR3 comprises 14 residues. CDR1 SQVTM and CDR2 ANQGSEA come from the germline V gene.

This chain links TRBV5-6 with TRBJ2-7; tentative D call: TRBD1 (5 bases). Germline loops: CDR1 SGHDT, CDR2 YYEEEE. The CDR3 runs to 15 residues. The V gene lost 2 bases and the J gene lost 2 bases, with 14 bases spanning the gap. The CDR3 protein is CASSLPYKTAYEQYF. The DNA for the CDR3 is TGTGCCAGCAGCTTACCCTATAAGACAGCCTACGAGCAGTACTTC.

The CDR3 sequence is CASSPWDRDYGYTF. In DNA form, the CDR3 reads TGTGCCAGCAGTCCCTGGGACAGGGACTATGGCTACACCTTC. The rearrangement joins TRBV6-2 or TRBV6-3 to TRBJ1-2; 9 positions match TRBD1. Germline V gives CDR1 MNHEY, CDR2 SVGEGT. This CDR3 comprises 14 residues. The V gene end was trimmed by 5 bases and the J gene end by 3 bases; junction bases not matched to a gene: 4.

This clone showed up just once. This rearrangement joins TRBV24-1 to TRBJ2-6; D gene ambiguous. V was pared by 5 bases and J by 4 bases, with 5 bases between. The CDR3 has 13 amino acids. Germline V lookup: CDR1 KGHDR, CDR2 SFDVKD. The CDR3 DNA is TGTGCCACCAGTGTCTCCGGGGCCAACGTCCTGACTTTC. Translating it yields CATSVSGANVLTF.

J is TRBJ2-3 and V is TRBV19; the match to TRBD1 covers 7 bases. CDR1 is LNHDA, CDR2 SQIVND, per germline (reference sequence). This CDR3 has 16 residues. The V gene end was trimmed by 6 bases and the J gene end by 2 bases; junction bases not matched to a gene: 11. In nucleotides, the CDR3 is TGTGCCAGTAGCCCTGACAGGGTTGTCAACACAGATACGCAGTATTTT. Its protein product is CASSPDRVVNTDTQYF.